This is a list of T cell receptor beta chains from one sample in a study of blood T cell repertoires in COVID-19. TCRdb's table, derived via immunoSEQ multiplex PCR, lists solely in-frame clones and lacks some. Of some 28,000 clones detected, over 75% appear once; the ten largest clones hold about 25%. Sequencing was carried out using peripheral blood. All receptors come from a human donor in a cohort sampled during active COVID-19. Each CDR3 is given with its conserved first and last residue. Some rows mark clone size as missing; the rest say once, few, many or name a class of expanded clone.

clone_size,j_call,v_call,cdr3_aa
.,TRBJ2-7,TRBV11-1,CASSWDSYEQYF
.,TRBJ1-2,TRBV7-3,CASSPDGTGNYGYTF
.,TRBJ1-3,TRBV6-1,CASSEAKGRVSGNTIYF
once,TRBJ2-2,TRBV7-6,CASSWGLAGEGVVNTGELFF
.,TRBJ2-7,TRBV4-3,CASSQQTTYEQYF
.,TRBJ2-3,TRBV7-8,CASSLTSGGSRADTQYF
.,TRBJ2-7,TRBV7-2,CASSQSGGGYEQYF
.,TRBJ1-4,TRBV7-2,CASRPDSSTNEKLFF
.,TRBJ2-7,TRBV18,CASSPDINEQYF
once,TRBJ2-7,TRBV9,CASGAGIEYEQYF
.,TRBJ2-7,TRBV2,CASSILAGGAREQYF
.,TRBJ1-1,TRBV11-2,CASSLEGRKDTEAFF
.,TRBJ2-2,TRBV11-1,CASSPVIAGGLGELFF
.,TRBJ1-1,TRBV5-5,CASSAGQREAFF
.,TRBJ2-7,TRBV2,CASSEGRRGLAGLEQYF
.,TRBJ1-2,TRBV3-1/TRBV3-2,CASRVQGARGYTF
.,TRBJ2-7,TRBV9,CASSHGTSYDEQYF